The rows below give T cell receptor beta chains drawn from one sample of a study of breast tumors, draining lymph nodes, adjacent tissues. TCRdb called the multiplex PCR reads again in MiXCR, with one record for every CDR3 protein. The sample carries 250,000 or so distinct CDR3 sequences, 30% to 35% recorded once. Material: axillary lymph node tissue. The origin of the receptors is a female donor with breast cancer. Some clones in this sample may be carry-over from other donors' samples. The conserved cysteine and the conserved F or W are not part of the CDR3 here. The order of the fields is CDR3 protein, J gene, V gene.

cdr3_aa: ATSESNIQETQY
j_call: TRBJ2-5
v_call: TRBV24-1

cdr3_aa: ASTPLASGSGSYNEQF
j_call: TRBJ2-1
v_call: TRBV12-3/TRBV12-4

cdr3_aa: ASSFLTTGGAYEQY
j_call: TRBJ2-7
v_call: TRBV5-1

cdr3_aa: ASSTLSGIGWDEQY
j_call: TRBJ2-3
v_call: TRBV11-3

cdr3_aa: ASSPLASAFNEQF
j_call: TRBJ2-1
v_call: TRBV11-3

cdr3_aa: ASSLAVGSGIVVQF
j_call: TRBJ2-1
v_call: TRBV11-3

cdr3_aa: ASSLDRAGGTDTQY
j_call: TRBJ2-3
v_call: TRBV11-2

cdr3_aa: ASSLARIRQF
j_call: TRBJ2-1
v_call: TRBV7-7

cdr3_aa: ASSLRAETYEQY
j_call: TRBJ2-7
v_call: TRBV11-3

cdr3_aa: ASSERNRGATNEKLF
j_call: TRBJ1-4
v_call: TRBV6-1

cdr3_aa: ASSIVGQGGETQY
j_call: TRBJ2-5
v_call: TRBV19

cdr3_aa: ASSFGAGPSGYGGELF
j_call: TRBJ2-2
v_call: TRBV12-3/TRBV12-4

cdr3_aa: SARGLAGRASTDTQY
j_call: TRBJ2-3
v_call: TRBV20-1

cdr3_aa: SGRSNEQF
j_call: TRBJ2-1
v_call: TRBV29-1

cdr3_aa: ASSSSGSAYQETQY
j_call: TRBJ2-5
v_call: TRBV5-8

cdr3_aa: ASSSDRVAAEETQY
j_call: TRBJ2-5
v_call: TRBV11-3

cdr3_aa: ASSLKGGLATDTQY
j_call: TRBJ2-3
v_call: TRBV7-3

cdr3_aa: ASGLSGRATDTQY
j_call: TRBJ2-3
v_call: TRBV12-5

cdr3_aa: ASSLSNGERTEAF
j_call: TRBJ1-1
v_call: TRBV7-6

cdr3_aa: ASGWDRVETQY
j_call: TRBJ2-5
v_call: TRBV12-5

cdr3_aa: AGSTNRNSPLR
j_call: TRBJ1-6
v_call: TRBV12-3/TRBV12-4

cdr3_aa: ASSLASFAPY
j_call: TRBJ2-4
v_call: TRBV7-2

cdr3_aa: ATSDLQGQGSSQPQH
j_call: TRBJ1-5
v_call: TRBV24-1

cdr3_aa: ASTADSRGYEQY
j_call: TRBJ2-7
v_call: TRBV6-2/TRBV6-3